This paragraph reports one TCR beta chain. What it recognizes is unknown. This sample is part of a study of OX40 agonist ivuxolimab in advanced cancers. Turning to the study itself: Patients undergoing dose escalation presented with hepatocellular carcinoma, melanoma, renal cell or head and neck cancer.

V gave up 0 bases and J gave up 3 bases, with 14 bases separating them. The germline V gene encodes CDR1 SGHRS and CDR2 YFSETQ. The CDR3 covers 16 residues. Whole-study findings and limits: With doses of 0.1-3.0 mg/kg, partial responders showed among the lowest clonal expansion. Antigen targets of the expanded peripheral T cells went undetermined.

This table comes from immunoSEQ multiplex PCR, and its TCRdb copy is limited to in-frame clones, with some not included. In the table there are 55,000 to 65,000 clones, 86% of which are singletons. Blood sampling took place at baseline, cycle 4 day 1, and cycle 7 day 1. The V and J genes are TRBV5-1 and TRBJ2-3; D is possibly TRBD2 (6 bases). This TCR was recovered from an adult with an advanced solid tumor such as melanoma, head and neck, liver or kidney cancer. Material: CD4+ or CD8+ T cells sorted from blood, obtained in a trial of the OX40 agonist ivuxolimab. CDR3 residues: CASSLAGSGQTDTQYF. The CDR3 nucleotides read TGCGCCAGCAGCTTGGCCGGGAGCGGGCAAACAGATACGCAGTATTTT.